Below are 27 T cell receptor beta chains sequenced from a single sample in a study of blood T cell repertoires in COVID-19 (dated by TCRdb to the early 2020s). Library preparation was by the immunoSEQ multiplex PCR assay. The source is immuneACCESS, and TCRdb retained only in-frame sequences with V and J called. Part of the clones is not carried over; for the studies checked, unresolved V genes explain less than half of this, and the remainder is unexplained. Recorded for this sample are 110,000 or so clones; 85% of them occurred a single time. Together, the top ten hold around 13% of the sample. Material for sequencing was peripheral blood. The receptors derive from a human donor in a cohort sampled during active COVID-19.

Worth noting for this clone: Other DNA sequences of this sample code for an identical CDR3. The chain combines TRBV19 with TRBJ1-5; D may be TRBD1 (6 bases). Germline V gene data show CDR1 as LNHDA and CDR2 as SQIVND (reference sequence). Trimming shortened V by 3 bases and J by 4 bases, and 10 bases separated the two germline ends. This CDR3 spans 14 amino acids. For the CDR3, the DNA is TGTGCCAGTAGTATCGCAGGGGTTAATCAGCCCCAGCATTTT. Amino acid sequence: CASSIAGVNQPQHF.

Here the CDR3 DNA reads TGTGCCAGCAGTTACCCGAGACAGCCTGGAAACACCATATATTTT. Protein: CASSYPRQPGNTIYF. The V and J genes are TRBV6-2 or TRBV6-3 and TRBJ1-3; tentative D call: TRBD1 (5 bases). This CDR3 comprises 15 residues. Germline V CDR1 and CDR2: MNHEY, SVGEGT. The germline V and J ends were trimmed by 2 bases and 2 bases, with 10 bases remaining between them.

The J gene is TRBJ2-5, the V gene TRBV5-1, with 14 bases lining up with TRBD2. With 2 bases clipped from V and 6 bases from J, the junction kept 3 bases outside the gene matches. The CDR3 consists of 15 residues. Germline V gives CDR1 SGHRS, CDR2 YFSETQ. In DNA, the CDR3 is TGCGCCAGCAGCTTCGGGACTAGCGGGGGCCAGACCCAGTACTTC. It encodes CASSFGTSGGQTQYF. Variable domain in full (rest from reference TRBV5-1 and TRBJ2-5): KAGVTQTPRYLIKTRGQQVTLSCSPISGHRSVSWYQQTPGQGLQFLFEYFSETQRNKGNFPGRFSGRQFSNSRSEMNVSTLELGDSALYLCASSFGTSGGQTQYFGPGTRLLVL.

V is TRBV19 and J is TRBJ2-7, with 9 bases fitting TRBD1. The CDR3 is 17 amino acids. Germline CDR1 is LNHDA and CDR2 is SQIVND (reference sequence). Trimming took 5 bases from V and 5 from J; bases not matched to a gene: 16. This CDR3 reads CASSFSMDRDRAHEQYF. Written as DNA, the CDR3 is TGTGCCAGTAGTTTCAGCATGGACCGGGACAGGGCCCACGAGCAGTACTTC.

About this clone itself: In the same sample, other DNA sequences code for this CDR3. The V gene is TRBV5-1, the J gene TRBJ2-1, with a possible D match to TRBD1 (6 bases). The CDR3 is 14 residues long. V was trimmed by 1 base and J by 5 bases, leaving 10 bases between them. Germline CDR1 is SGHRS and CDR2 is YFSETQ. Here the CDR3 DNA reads TGCGCCAGCAGCTTGCTACAGGGAGACAATGAGCAGTTCTTC. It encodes CASSLLQGDNEQFF.

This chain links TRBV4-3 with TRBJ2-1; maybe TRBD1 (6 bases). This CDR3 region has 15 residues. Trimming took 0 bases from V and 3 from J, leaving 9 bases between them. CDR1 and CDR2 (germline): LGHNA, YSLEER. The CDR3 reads CASSQDRGHYNEQFF. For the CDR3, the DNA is TGCGCCAGCAGCCAAGATCGGGGACACTACAATGAGCAGTTCTTC.

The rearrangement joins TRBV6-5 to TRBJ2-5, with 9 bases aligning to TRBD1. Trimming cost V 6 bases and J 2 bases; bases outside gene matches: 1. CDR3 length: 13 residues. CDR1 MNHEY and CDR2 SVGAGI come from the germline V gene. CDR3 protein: CASRGQGQETQYF. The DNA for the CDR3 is TGTGCCAGCAGGGGACAGGGTCAAGAGACCCAGTACTTC.

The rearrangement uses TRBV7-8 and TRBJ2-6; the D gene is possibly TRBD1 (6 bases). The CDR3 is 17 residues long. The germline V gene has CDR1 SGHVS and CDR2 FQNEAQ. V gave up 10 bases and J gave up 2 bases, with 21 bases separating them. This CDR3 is CATRGAGESPGANVLTF. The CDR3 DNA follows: TGTGCCACCCGAGGGGCAGGGGAGAGCCCTGGGGCCAACGTCCTGACTTTC. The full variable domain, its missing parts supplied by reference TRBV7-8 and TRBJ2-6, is GAGVSQSPRYKVAKRGQDVALRCDPISGHVSLFWYQQALGQGPEFLTYFQNEAQLDKSGLPSDRFFAERPEGSVSTLKIQRTQQEDSAVYLCATRGAGESPGANVLTFGAGSRLTVL.

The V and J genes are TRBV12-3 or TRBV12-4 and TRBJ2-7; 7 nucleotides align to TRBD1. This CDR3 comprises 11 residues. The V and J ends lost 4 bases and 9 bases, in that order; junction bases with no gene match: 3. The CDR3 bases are TGTGCCAGCAGTTCGACAGGGCCGCAGTACTTC. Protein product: CASSSTGPQYF.

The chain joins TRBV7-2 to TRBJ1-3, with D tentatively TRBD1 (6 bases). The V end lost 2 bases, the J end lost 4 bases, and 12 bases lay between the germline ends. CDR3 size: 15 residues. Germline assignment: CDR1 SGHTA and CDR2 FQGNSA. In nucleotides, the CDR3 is TGTGCCAGCAGCTTAATGGGGGCGCGGGGAAACACCATATATTTT. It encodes CASSLMGARGNTIYF.

DNA for the CDR3: TGTGCCAGCAGCGTAGGTTGGGGAGACGACACTGAAGCTTTCTTT. Translated: CASSVGWGDDTEAFF. J is TRBJ1-1 and V is TRBV9, with D uncertain. The V end was cut by 0 bases, the J end by 3 bases, with 12 bases between. The CDR3 runs 15 residues. Germline CDR1 is SGDLS and CDR2 is YYNGEE.

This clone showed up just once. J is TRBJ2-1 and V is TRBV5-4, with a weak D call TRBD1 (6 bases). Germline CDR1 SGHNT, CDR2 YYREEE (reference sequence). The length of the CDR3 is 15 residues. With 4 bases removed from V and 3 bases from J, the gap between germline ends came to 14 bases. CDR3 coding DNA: TGTGCCAGCAGCCCCGACTTAGGGGGCTACAATGAGCAGTTCTTC. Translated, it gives CASSPDLGGYNEQFF.

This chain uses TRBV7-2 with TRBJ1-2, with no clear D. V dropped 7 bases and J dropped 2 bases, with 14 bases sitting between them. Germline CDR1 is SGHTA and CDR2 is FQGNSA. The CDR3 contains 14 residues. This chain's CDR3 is CASNPGAGNYGYTF. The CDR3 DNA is TGTGCCAGCAACCCAGGTGCGGGAAACTATGGCTACACCTTC.

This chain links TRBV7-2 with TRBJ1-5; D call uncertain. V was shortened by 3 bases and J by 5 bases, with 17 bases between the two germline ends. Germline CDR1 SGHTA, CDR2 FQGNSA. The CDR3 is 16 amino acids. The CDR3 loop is CASSFFSGGWDQPQHF. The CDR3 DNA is TGTGCCAGCAGCTTCTTTTCCGGCGGTTGGGATCAGCCCCAGCATTTT.

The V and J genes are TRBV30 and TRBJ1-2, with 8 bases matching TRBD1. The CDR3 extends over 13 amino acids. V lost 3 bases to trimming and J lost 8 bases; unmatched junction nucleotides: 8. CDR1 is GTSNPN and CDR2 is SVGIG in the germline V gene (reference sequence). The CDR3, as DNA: TGTGCCTGGAGGGACAGGGACTTTCCCGGCTACACCTTC. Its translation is CAWRDRDFPGYTF.

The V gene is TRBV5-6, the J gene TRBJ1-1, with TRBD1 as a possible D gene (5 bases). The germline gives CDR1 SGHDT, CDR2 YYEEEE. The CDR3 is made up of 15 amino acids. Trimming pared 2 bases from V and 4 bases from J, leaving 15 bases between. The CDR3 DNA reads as TGTGCCAGCAGCTTTGCTTGGGGCGGCGGCACTGAAGCTTTCTTT. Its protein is CASSFAWGGGTEAFF.

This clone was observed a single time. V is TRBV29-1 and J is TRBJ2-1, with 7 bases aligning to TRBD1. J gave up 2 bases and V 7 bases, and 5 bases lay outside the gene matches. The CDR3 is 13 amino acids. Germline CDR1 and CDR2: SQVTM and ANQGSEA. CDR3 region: CSAGTETYNEQFF. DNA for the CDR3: TGCAGCGCCGGGACAGAGACCTACAATGAGCAGTTCTTC.

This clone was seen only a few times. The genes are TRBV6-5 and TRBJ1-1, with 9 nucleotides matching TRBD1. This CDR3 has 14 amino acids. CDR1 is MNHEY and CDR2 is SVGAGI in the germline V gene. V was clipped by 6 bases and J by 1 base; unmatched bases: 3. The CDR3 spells CASRTGGRNTEAFF. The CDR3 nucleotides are TGTGCCAGCAGGACAGGGGGTAGGAACACTGAAGCTTTCTTT.

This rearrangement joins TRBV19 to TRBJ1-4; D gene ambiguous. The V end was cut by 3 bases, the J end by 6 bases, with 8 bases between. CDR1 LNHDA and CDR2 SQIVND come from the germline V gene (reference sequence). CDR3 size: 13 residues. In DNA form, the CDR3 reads TGTGCCAGTAGTATCCGCGGGGATGAAAAACTGTTTTTT. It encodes CASSIRGDEKLFF.

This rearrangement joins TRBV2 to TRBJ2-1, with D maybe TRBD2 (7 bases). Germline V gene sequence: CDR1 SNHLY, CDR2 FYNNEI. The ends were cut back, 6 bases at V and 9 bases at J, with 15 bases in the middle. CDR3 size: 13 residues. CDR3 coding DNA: TGTGCCAGCAGGATAGGGGGGGGAGGTGAGCAGTTCTTC. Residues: CASRIGGGGEQFF.

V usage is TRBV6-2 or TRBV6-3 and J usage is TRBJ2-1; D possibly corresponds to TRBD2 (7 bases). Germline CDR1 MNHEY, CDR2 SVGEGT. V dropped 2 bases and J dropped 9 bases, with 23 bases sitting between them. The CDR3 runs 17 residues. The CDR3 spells CASSYPVGGGGAREQFF. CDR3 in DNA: TGTGCCAGCAGTTACCCCGTCGGTGGTGGGGGGGCCCGTGAGCAGTTCTTC.

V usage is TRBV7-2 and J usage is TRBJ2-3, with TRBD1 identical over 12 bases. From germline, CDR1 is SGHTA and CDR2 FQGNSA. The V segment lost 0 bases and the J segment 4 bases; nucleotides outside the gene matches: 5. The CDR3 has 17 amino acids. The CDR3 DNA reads TGTGCCAGCAGCTTAGCGGGACAGGGGGCGAGTGCAGATACGCAGTATTTT. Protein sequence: CASSLAGQGASADTQYF.

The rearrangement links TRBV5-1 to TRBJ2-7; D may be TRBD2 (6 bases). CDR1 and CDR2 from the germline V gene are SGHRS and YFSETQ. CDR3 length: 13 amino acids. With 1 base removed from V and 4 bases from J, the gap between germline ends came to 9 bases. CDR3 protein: CASSLTRGYEQYF. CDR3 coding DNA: TGCGCCAGCAGCTTGACGCGGGGTTACGAGCAGTACTTC.

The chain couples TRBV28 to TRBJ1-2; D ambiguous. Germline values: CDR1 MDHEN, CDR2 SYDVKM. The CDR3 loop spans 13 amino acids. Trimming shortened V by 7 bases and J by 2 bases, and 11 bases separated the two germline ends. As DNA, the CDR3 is TGTGCCAGCATGGGCAGGCTAAACTATGGCTACACCTTC. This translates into CASMGRLNYGYTF.

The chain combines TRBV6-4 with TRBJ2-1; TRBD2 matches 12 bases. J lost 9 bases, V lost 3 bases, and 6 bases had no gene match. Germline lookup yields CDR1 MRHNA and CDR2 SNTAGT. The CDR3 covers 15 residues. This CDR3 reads CASSEASGGAIEQFF. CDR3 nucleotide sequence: TGTGCCAGCAGTGAGGCTAGCGGGGGGGCAATTGAGCAGTTCTTC.

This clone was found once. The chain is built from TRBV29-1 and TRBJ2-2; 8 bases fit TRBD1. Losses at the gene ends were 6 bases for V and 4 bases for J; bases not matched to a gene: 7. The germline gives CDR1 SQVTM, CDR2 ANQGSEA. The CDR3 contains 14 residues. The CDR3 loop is CSVQRTGTTGELFF. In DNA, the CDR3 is TGCAGCGTCCAACGGACAGGGACCACCGGGGAGCTGTTTTTT.

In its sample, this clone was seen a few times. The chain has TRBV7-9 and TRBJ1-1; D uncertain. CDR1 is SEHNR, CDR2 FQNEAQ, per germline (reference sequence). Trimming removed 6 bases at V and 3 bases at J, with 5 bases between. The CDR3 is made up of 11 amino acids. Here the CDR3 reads CASSEDTEAFF. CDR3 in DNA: TGTGCCAGCAGTGAGGACACTGAAGCTTTCTTT. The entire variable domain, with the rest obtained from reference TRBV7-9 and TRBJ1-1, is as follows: DTGVSQNPRHKITKRGQNVTFRCDPISEHNRLYWYRQTLGQGPEFLTYFQNEAQLEKSRLLSDRFSAERPKGSFSTLEIQRTEQGDSAMYLCASSEDTEAFFGQGTRLTVV.